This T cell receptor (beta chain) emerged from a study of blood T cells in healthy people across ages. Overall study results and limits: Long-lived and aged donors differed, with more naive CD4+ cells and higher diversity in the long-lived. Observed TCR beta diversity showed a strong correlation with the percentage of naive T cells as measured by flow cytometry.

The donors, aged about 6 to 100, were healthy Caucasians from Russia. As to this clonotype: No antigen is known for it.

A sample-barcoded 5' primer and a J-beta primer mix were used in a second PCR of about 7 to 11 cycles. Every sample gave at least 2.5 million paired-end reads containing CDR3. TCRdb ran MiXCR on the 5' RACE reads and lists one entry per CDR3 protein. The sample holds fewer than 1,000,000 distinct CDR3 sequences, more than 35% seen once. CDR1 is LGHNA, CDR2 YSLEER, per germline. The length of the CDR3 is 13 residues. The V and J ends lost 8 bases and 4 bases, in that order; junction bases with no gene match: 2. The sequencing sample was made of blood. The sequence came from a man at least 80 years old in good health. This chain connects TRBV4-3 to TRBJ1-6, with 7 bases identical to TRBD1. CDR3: CASSGQYNSPLHF. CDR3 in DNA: TGCGCCAGCTCGGGACAGTATAATTCACCCCTCCACTTT.